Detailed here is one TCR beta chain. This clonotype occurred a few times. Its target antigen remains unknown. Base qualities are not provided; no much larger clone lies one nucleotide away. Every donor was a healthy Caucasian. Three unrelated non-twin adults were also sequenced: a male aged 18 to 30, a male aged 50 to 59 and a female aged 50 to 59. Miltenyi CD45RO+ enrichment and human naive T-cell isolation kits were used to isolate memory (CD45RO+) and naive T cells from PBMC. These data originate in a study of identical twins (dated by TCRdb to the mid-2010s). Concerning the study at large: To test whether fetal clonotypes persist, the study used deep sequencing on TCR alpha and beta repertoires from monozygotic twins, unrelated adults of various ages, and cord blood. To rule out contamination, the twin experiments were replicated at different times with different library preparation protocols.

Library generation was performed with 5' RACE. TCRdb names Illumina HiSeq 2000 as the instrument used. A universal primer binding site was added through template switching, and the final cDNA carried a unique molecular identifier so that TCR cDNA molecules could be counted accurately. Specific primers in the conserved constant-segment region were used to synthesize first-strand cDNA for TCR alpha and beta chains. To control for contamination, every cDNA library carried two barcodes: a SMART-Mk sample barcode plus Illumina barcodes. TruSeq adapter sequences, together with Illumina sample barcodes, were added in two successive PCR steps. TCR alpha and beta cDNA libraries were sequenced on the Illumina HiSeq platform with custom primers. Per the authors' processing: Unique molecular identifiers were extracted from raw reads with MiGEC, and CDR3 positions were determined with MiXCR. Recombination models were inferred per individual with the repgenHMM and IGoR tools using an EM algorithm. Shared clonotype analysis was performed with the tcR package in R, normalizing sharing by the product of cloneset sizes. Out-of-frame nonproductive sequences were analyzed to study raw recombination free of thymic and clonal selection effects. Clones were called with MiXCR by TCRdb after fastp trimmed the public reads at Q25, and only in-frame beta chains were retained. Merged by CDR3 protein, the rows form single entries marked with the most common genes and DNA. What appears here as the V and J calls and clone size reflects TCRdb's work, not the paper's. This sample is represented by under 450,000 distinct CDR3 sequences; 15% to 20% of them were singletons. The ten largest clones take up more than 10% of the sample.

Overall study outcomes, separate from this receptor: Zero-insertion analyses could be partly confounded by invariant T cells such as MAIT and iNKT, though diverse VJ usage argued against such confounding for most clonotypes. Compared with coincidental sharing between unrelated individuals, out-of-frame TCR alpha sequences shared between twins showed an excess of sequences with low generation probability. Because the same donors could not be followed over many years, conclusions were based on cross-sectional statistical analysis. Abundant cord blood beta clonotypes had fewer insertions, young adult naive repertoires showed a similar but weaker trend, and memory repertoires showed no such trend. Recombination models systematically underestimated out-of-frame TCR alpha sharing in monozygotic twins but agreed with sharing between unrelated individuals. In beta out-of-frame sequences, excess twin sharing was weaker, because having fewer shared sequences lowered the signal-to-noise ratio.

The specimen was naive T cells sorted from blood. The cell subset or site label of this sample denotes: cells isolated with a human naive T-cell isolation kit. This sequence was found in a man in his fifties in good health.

The nucleotide sequence is given as TGTGCCAGCACCAGGAGAGGGTCCCTCTCCAATGAGCAGTTCTTC. It translates as CASTRRGSLSNEQFF. The chain is encoded by TRBV7-9 joined to TRBJ2-1; possibly the D gene is TRBD2, per 5 matching bases. Taken from the germline V gene (reference sequence), the CDR1 and CDR2 loops are SEHNR and FQNEAQ. The CDR3 holds 15 amino acids from the cysteine to the phenylalanine. Kept here is only the CDR3 DNA, which spans 45 bases and is read in frame from base 1. V was cut back by 7 bases and J by 6 bases, leaving a gap of 19 bases between them.